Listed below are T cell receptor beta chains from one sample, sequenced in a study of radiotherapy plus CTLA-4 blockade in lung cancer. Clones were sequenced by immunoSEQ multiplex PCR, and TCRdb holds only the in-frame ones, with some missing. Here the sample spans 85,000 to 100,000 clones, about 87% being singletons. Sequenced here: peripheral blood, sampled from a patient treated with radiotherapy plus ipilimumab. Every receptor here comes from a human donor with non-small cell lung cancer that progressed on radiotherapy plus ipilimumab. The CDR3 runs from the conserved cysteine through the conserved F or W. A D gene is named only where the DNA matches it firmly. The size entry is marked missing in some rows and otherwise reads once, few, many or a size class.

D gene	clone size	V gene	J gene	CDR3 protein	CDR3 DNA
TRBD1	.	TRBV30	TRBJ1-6	CAWSRGQGNSPLHF	TGTGCCTGGAGTAGGGGACAGGGAAATTCACCCCTCCACTTT
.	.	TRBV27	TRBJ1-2	CASSFGGAFYGYTF	TGTGCCAGCAGTTTTGGGGGGGCATTCTATGGCTACACCTTC
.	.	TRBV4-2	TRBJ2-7	CASSQEQETYEQYF	TGTGCCAGCAGCCAAGAACAGGAGACCTACGAGCAGTACTTC
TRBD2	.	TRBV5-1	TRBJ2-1	CASSPSGGGYNEQFF	TGCGCCAGCAGCCCCAGCGGGGGGGGCTACAATGAGCAGTTCTTC
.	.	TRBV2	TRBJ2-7	CATTGYQGGYEQYF	TGTGCCACCACGGGCTATCAGGGCGGCTATGAGCAGTACTTC
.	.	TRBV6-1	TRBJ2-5	CASSESDSRSETQYF	TGTGCCAGCAGTGAGTCGGACAGCCGTTCAGAGACCCAGTACTTC
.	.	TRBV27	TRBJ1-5	CASSYRANQPQHF	TGTGCCAGCAGTTACAGGGCCAATCAGCCCCAGCATTTT
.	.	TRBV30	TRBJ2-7	CAWSHSLGEQYF	TGTGCCTGGAGCCATTCCTTGGGGGAGCAGTACTTC
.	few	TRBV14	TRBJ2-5	CASSQAGAETQYF	TGTGCCAGCAGCCAGGCAGGGGCAGAGACCCAGTACTTC
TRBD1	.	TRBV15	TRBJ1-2	CATSRDGTDYGYTF	TGTGCCACCAGCAGAGATGGGACAGACTATGGCTACACCTTC
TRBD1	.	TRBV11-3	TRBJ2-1	CASSERQGQTYNEQFF	TGTGCCAGCAGCGAGCGACAGGGGCAAACCTACAATGAGCAGTTCTTC
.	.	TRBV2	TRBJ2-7	CAKDRFLYEQYF	TGTGCCAAAGACAGGTTTTTGTACGAGCAGTACTTC
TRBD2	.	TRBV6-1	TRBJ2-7	CASSEVAGVREQYF	TGTGCCAGCAGTGAAGTTGCGGGAGTGCGCGAGCAGTACTTC